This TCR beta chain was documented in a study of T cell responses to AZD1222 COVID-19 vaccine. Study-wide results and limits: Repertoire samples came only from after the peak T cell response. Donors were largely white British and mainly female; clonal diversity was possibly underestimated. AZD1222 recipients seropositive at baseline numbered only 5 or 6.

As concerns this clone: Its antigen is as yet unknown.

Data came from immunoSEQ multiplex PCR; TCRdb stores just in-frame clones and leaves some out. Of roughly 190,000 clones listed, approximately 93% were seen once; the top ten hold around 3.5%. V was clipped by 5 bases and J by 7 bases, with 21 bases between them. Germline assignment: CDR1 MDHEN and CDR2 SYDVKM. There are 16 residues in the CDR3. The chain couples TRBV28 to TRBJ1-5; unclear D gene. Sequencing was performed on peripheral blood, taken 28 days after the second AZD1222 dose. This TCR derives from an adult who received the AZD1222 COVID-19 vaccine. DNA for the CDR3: TGTGCCAGCAGTCCTCTAACGGGTCAGCCATCGCAGCCCCAGCATTTT. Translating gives CASSPLTGQPSQPQHF.